These T cell receptor beta chains were read from a single sample in a study of blood T cell repertoires in COVID-19. Sequencing was performed with immunoSEQ multiplex PCR; in TCRdb, only in-frame clones are kept and a portion is missing. This table has about 190,000 clones, less than 80% appearing once. Sequencing was carried out using peripheral blood. These receptors all stem from a woman in her forties or fifties with acute or convalescent COVID-19. The CDR3 runs from the conserved cysteine through the conserved F or W. D genes are given only for firm matches. Size values are once, few and many counts, or a class for expanded clones, and some rows have none.

d_call: .
v_call: TRBV9
j_call: TRBJ2-2
clone_size: .
cdr3_aa: CASRTGSNLDTGELFF
cdr3_nt: TGTGCCAGCCGGACGGGGTCCAACCTTGACACCGGGGAGCTGTTTTTT

d_call: TRBD2
v_call: TRBV27
j_call: TRBJ2-1
clone_size: .
cdr3_aa: CASSFGTSIEQFF
cdr3_nt: TGTGCCAGCAGTTTCGGGACTAGCATTGAGCAGTTCTTC

d_call: TRBD1
v_call: TRBV28
j_call: TRBJ2-2
clone_size: .
cdr3_aa: CASSLWGTANTGELFF
cdr3_nt: TGTGCCAGCAGTTTATGGGGGACAGCGAACACCGGGGAGCTGTTTTTT

d_call: TRBD2
v_call: TRBV11-2
j_call: TRBJ2-1
clone_size: once
cdr3_aa: CASSLSGGPSSYNEQFF
cdr3_nt: TGTGCCAGCAGCTTAAGCGGGGGGCCCAGCTCCTACAATGAGCAGTTCTTC

d_call: .
v_call: TRBV9
j_call: TRBJ1-6
clone_size: .
cdr3_aa: CASSAPGVSYNSPLHF
cdr3_nt: TGTGCCAGCAGCGCTCCAGGGGTCTCCTATAATTCACCCCTCCACTTT

d_call: TRBD1
v_call: TRBV30
j_call: TRBJ1-1
clone_size: .
cdr3_aa: CAWAGQGRYTEAFF
cdr3_nt: TGTGCCTGGGCTGGACAGGGGAGGTACACTGAAGCTTTCTTT

d_call: TRBD1
v_call: TRBV4-3
j_call: TRBJ2-2
clone_size: .
cdr3_aa: CASSRTTGGRSSGELFF
cdr3_nt: TGCGCCAGCAGTCGTACGACAGGGGGACGATCCAGCGGGGAGCTGTTTTTT

d_call: .
v_call: TRBV7-2
j_call: TRBJ1-2
clone_size: .
cdr3_aa: CASSLERLGKSGYTF
cdr3_nt: TGTGCCAGCAGCTTAGAGCGTCTAGGCAAATCTGGCTACACCTTC

d_call: TRBD2
v_call: TRBV2
j_call: TRBJ2-7
clone_size: .
cdr3_aa: CASSGTSGGAEQYF
cdr3_nt: TGTGCCAGCAGTGGTACTAGCGGGGGGGCTGAGCAGTACTTC

d_call: TRBD2
v_call: TRBV5-4
j_call: TRBJ2-1
clone_size: .
cdr3_aa: CASSAESSGAYNEQFF
cdr3_nt: TGTGCCAGCAGCGCAGAATCTAGCGGGGCCTACAATGAGCAGTTCTTC

d_call: .
v_call: TRBV6-5
j_call: TRBJ2-3
clone_size: .
cdr3_aa: CASSRSGTDTQYF
cdr3_nt: TGTGCCAGCAGCCGTAGCGGCACAGATACGCAGTATTTT

d_call: .
v_call: TRBV5-5
j_call: TRBJ1-5
clone_size: .
cdr3_aa: CASSLGQLTGQPQHF
cdr3_nt: TGTGCCAGCAGCTTAGGCCAGCTGACGGGTCAGCCCCAGCATTTT

d_call: TRBD2
v_call: TRBV10-1
j_call: TRBJ2-2
clone_size: .
cdr3_aa: CASKRSAGDGELFF
cdr3_nt: TGCGCCAGCAAAAGATCAGCGGGGGACGGGGAGCTGTTTTTT

d_call: .
v_call: TRBV4-3
j_call: TRBJ1-1
clone_size: few
cdr3_aa: CASSQDRGRTEAFF
cdr3_nt: TGCGCCAGCAGCCAAGATCGAGGAAGGACTGAAGCTTTCTTT

d_call: .
v_call: TRBV4-2
j_call: TRBJ1-3
clone_size: .
cdr3_aa: CASSQRTGSGNTIYF
cdr3_nt: TGTGCCAGCAGCCAGAGAACAGGCTCTGGAAACACCATATATTTT

d_call: TRBD2
v_call: TRBV7-2
j_call: TRBJ2-2
clone_size: few
cdr3_aa: CASSKRLAVNTGELFF
cdr3_nt: TGTGCCAGCAGCAAGAGGCTAGCGGTGAACACCGGGGAGCTGTTTTTT

d_call: .
v_call: TRBV28
j_call: TRBJ2-7
clone_size: .
cdr3_aa: CASSLLANEQYF
cdr3_nt: TGTGCCAGCAGTTTACTAGCAAACGAGCAGTACTTC

d_call: TRBD2
v_call: TRBV19
j_call: TRBJ2-1
clone_size: once
cdr3_aa: CASSMRGGYNEQFF
cdr3_nt: TGTGCCAGTAGTATGCGGGGGGGCTATAATGAGCAGTTCTTC

d_call: TRBD1
v_call: TRBV28
j_call: TRBJ1-5
clone_size: .
cdr3_aa: CASSPFNDRDSNQPQHF
cdr3_nt: TGTGCCAGCAGTCCTTTCAACGACAGGGATAGCAATCAGCCCCAGCATTTT

d_call: .
v_call: TRBV6-5
j_call: TRBJ1-5
clone_size: .
cdr3_aa: CASRPQGHSNQPQHF
cdr3_nt: TGTGCCAGCAGACCCCAGGGGCATAGCAATCAGCCCCAGCATTTT

d_call: .
v_call: TRBV5-1
j_call: TRBJ2-2
clone_size: .
cdr3_aa: CASSLGRGPGELFF
cdr3_nt: TGCGCCAGCAGCTTGGGTAGGGGTCCCGGGGAGCTGTTTTTT

d_call: TRBD1
v_call: TRBV9
j_call: TRBJ1-3
clone_size: .
cdr3_aa: CASSVGSGTGTAGNTIYF
cdr3_nt: TGTGCCAGCAGCGTAGGGTCCGGAACCGGGACAGCTGGAAACACCATATATTTT

d_call: TRBD2
v_call: TRBV5-4
j_call: TRBJ2-7
clone_size: .
cdr3_aa: CASSWGLAGVLEQYF
cdr3_nt: TGTGCCAGCAGCTGGGGACTAGCGGGAGTCCTCGAGCAGTACTTC

d_call: .
v_call: TRBV6-5
j_call: TRBJ1-5
clone_size: .
cdr3_aa: CASRGQSQPQHF
cdr3_nt: TGTGCCAGCAGGGGGCAGAGTCAGCCCCAGCATTTT

d_call: .
v_call: TRBV7-2
j_call: TRBJ1-2
clone_size: .
cdr3_aa: CASSLGPLDSYGYTF
cdr3_nt: TGTGCCAGCAGCTTAGGTCCCCTCGACAGCTATGGCTACACCTTC

d_call: .
v_call: TRBV5-1
j_call: TRBJ1-2
clone_size: .
cdr3_aa: CASSLVGRGTGYGYTF
cdr3_nt: TGCGCCAGCAGCTTGGTGGGTCGCGGGACCGGGTATGGCTACACCTTC

d_call: TRBD1
v_call: TRBV4-1
j_call: TRBJ1-1
clone_size: .
cdr3_aa: CASSQGQGQTEAFF
cdr3_nt: TGCGCCAGCAGCCAAGGACAGGGACAGACTGAAGCTTTCTTT

d_call: TRBD1
v_call: TRBV27
j_call: TRBJ1-1
clone_size: many
cdr3_aa: CASSPWTGQRTEAFF
cdr3_nt: TGTGCCAGCAGTCCTTGGACAGGCCAGAGGACTGAAGCTTTCTTT

d_call: .
v_call: TRBV19
j_call: TRBJ1-1
clone_size: .
cdr3_aa: CATMGGLLNTEAFF
cdr3_nt: TGTGCCACCATGGGGGGGCTCTTGAACACTGAAGCTTTCTTT

d_call: TRBD2
v_call: TRBV28
j_call: TRBJ2-2
clone_size: .
cdr3_aa: CASSFPAGGNTGELFF
cdr3_nt: TGTGCCAGCAGTTTTCCTGCGGGGGGGAACACCGGGGAGCTGTTTTTT

d_call: TRBD1
v_call: TRBV6-5
j_call: TRBJ2-3
clone_size: .
cdr3_aa: CASSYGRTGGTDTQYF
cdr3_nt: TGTGCCAGCAGTTACGGGAGGACAGGGGGCACAGATACGCAGTATTTT

d_call: .
v_call: TRBV19
j_call: TRBJ1-5
clone_size: .
cdr3_aa: CASGPGGVGNQPQHF
cdr3_nt: TGTGCCAGCGGTCCTGGGGGCGTTGGGAATCAGCCCCAGCATTTT

d_call: .
v_call: TRBV5-4
j_call: TRBJ1-2
clone_size: .
cdr3_aa: CASSFDSLYGYTF
cdr3_nt: TGTGCCAGCAGCTTCGACAGCCTCTATGGCTACACCTTC

d_call: .
v_call: TRBV5-6
j_call: TRBJ2-6
clone_size: .
cdr3_aa: CASNVRLSGANVLTF
cdr3_nt: TGTGCCAGCAACGTGCGGCTTTCTGGGGCCAACGTCCTGACTTTC

d_call: .
v_call: TRBV3-1/TRBV3-2
j_call: TRBJ2-7
clone_size: .
cdr3_aa: CASSPGVQGINEQYF
cdr3_nt: TGTGCCAGCAGCCCGGGGGTACAGGGGATAAACGAGCAGTACTTC

d_call: .
v_call: TRBV19
j_call: TRBJ2-1
clone_size: .
cdr3_aa: CASSIDLLGRGIDEQFF
cdr3_nt: TGTGCCAGTAGTATAGATCTATTGGGCAGGGGAATTGATGAGCAGTTCTTC

d_call: .
v_call: TRBV7-8
j_call: TRBJ1-2
clone_size: once
cdr3_aa: CASSRRQLYGYTF
cdr3_nt: TGTGCCAGCAGCCGCAGACAGCTCTATGGCTACACCTTC

d_call: TRBD2
v_call: TRBV7-2
j_call: TRBJ2-1
clone_size: .
cdr3_aa: CASSSSGTSGLFYNEQFF
cdr3_nt: TGTGCCAGCAGCTCTTCCGGGACTAGCGGCCTATTCTACAATGAGCAGTTCTTC

d_call: TRBD1
v_call: TRBV7-2
j_call: TRBJ1-5
clone_size: .
cdr3_aa: CASSPGGTGVQPQHF
cdr3_nt: TGTGCCAGCAGCCCAGGCGGGACAGGGGTTCAGCCCCAGCATTTT

d_call: .
v_call: TRBV18
j_call: TRBJ2-7
clone_size: .
cdr3_aa: CASSQTLTGPSYEQYF
cdr3_nt: TGTGCCAGCTCCCAGACCCTAACAGGGCCCTCCTACGAGCAGTACTTC

d_call: .
v_call: TRBV30
j_call: TRBJ1-2
clone_size: .
cdr3_aa: CAWNAQGTYGYTF
cdr3_nt: TGTGCCTGGAACGCGCAGGGGACCTATGGCTACACCTTC

d_call: TRBD1
v_call: TRBV28
j_call: TRBJ2-7
clone_size: .
cdr3_aa: CASVGTGGTYEQYF
cdr3_nt: TGTGCCAGCGTGGGAACAGGGGGGACCTACGAGCAGTACTTC

d_call: TRBD1
v_call: TRBV3-1/TRBV3-2
j_call: TRBJ2-5
clone_size: few
cdr3_aa: CASSRRQGTPTQYF
cdr3_nt: TGTGCCAGCAGCCGAAGACAGGGGACGCCGACCCAGTACTTC

d_call: .
v_call: TRBV3-1/TRBV3-2
j_call: TRBJ2-3
clone_size: few
cdr3_aa: CASSQEARSSTDTQYF
cdr3_nt: TGTGCCAGCAGCCAAGAGGCCCGTTCTAGCACAGATACGCAGTATTTT

d_call: TRBD1
v_call: TRBV20-1
j_call: TRBJ2-7
clone_size: once
cdr3_aa: CSASYRGDYEQYF
cdr3_nt: TGCAGTGCTAGTTACAGGGGAGACTACGAGCAGTACTTC

d_call: TRBD1
v_call: TRBV19
j_call: TRBJ1-3
clone_size: .
cdr3_aa: CASSATGTGNTIYF
cdr3_nt: TGTGCCAGTAGCGCGACAGGGACTGGAAACACCATATATTTT

d_call: TRBD2
v_call: TRBV7-2
j_call: TRBJ2-3
clone_size: .
cdr3_aa: CASSSRLAGGTDTQYF
cdr3_nt: TGTGCCAGCAGCTCTCGACTAGCGGGGGGCACAGATACGCAGTATTTT